This passage covers 31 T cell receptor beta chains from one sample sequenced in a study of blood T cell repertoires in COVID-19. Profiling relied on immunoSEQ multiplex PCR, and the TCRdb table lists in-frame clones only, not all of them. The sample holds about 150,000 clones; around 83% are singletons and the top ten take less than 10%. Material for sequencing was peripheral blood. All receptors derive from a woman in her sixties or seventies with COVID-19, enrolled during active disease.

The chain has TRBV5-1 and TRBJ1-2, with D tentatively TRBD1 (5 bases). This CDR3 has 15 residues. Trimming stripped 7 bases from V and 6 bases from J, with 22 bases between. Germline V gene data show CDR1 as SGHRS and CDR2 as YFSETQ. The CDR3 loop is CASHIDGQGGDGYTF. Here the CDR3 DNA reads TGCGCCAGCCACATCGACGGCCAGGGAGGGGATGGCTACACCTTC.

This chain uses TRBV25-1 with TRBJ1-1; D remains ambiguous. This CDR3 is built from 15 residues. In germline, CDR1 is MGHDK, CDR2 SYGVNS. Trimming left V 1 base short and J 0 bases short, with 9 bases between. The CDR3 region is CASSESHRLNTEAFF. DNA of the CDR3: TGTGCCAGCAGTGAATCGCACAGATTGAACACTGAAGCTTTCTTT.

The J gene is TRBJ2-2, the V gene TRBV19; 9 positions agree with TRBD2. V lost 3 bases to trimming and J lost 7 bases; unmatched junction nucleotides: 12. This CDR3 spans 17 amino acids. The germline V gene encodes CDR1 LNHDA and CDR2 SQIVND (reference sequence). CDR3 coding DNA: TGTGCCAGTAGTATGGGTCGGCGGGAGGGCCTTGGCGGGGAGCTGTTTTTT. Its translation: CASSMGRREGLGGELFF.

The chain joins TRBV7-9 to TRBJ2-1; D remains ambiguous. The length of the CDR3 is 14 residues. Germline CDR1 and CDR2: SEHNR and FQNEAQ (reference sequence). With 5 bases removed from V and 6 bases from J, the gap between germline ends came to 14 bases. CDR3 sequence (DNA): TGTGCCAGCAGCCCCGGCGGAAGCGCCAATGAGCAGTTCTTC. Residues: CASSPGGSANEQFF.

The chain has TRBV6-5 and TRBJ2-1; 9 nucleotides agree with TRBD2. This CDR3 contains 14 residues. Germline V gene data show CDR1 as MNHEY and CDR2 as SVGAGI. Germline trimming cut 7 bases from V and 6 bases from J; bases unmatched to any gene: 7. CDR3 DNA: TGTGCCAGCAATTCTCTAGCGGGGTCCAATGAGCAGTTCTTC. Encoded protein: CASNSLAGSNEQFF.

This sequence joins TRBV4-2 and TRBJ2-1, with 9 bases lining up with TRBD2. There are 16 residues in the CDR3. Germline loops: CDR1 LGHNA, CDR2 YNFKEQ. V gave up 0 bases and J gave up 7 bases; unmatched junction bases: 7. CDR3 in amino acids: CASSQEKWLAGNEQFF. CDR3 sequence (DNA): TGTGCCAGCAGCCAAGAAAAGTGGCTAGCGGGGAATGAGCAGTTCTTC.

The chain carries TRBV7-3 and TRBJ2-1; TRBD2 matches at 10 bases. Trimming cost V 1 base and J 7 bases; bases outside gene matches: 4. This CDR3 contains 15 residues. Germline CDR1 SGHTA, CDR2 FQGTGA. CDR3: CASSLRLAGANEQFF. The CDR3, as DNA: TGTGCCAGCAGCTTAAGGCTAGCGGGAGCAAATGAGCAGTTCTTC.

V and J are TRBV6-5 and TRBJ2-1, with 9 bases fitting TRBD2. Germline values: CDR1 MNHEY, CDR2 SVGAGI. CDR3 length equals 15 residues. V lost 7 bases, J lost 3 bases, and 7 bases stayed unmatched. This chain's CDR3 is CASTLGRGGYNEQFF. The DNA of the CDR3 is TGTGCCAGCACCCTAGGGCGGGGGGGCTACAATGAGCAGTTCTTC.

The chain uses TRBV7-9 and TRBJ2-5; D is possibly TRBD2 (6 bases). Per germline, CDR1 SEHNR and CDR2 FQNEAQ (reference sequence). The CDR3 is 15 amino acids. The V end lost 1 base, the J end lost 3 bases, and 12 bases lay between the germline ends. The CDR3 DNA reads TGTGCCAGCAGCTTAGGGGGAGCGGGCAAAGAGACCCAGTACTTC. Its translation: CASSLGGAGKETQYF.

The J gene is TRBJ1-6, the V gene TRBV11-2, with D possibly matching TRBD1 (6 bases). The V end lost 5 bases, the J end lost 10 bases, and 18 bases lay between the germline ends. Germline CDR1 is SGHAT and CDR2 is FQNNGV. CDR3 length equals 15 residues. CDR3 sequence reads: CASSPYDSDRSPLHF. The CDR3 DNA reads TGTGCCAGCAGCCCCTACGACAGCGACAGGTCACCCCTCCACTTT.

V gene TRBV7-3 combines with J gene TRBJ1-5, with TRBD1 identical over 7 bases. Trimming cost V 5 bases and J 7 bases; bases outside gene matches: 5. Germline V CDR1 and CDR2: SGHTA, FQGTGA. This CDR3 is 13 amino acids long. CDR3 nucleotides: TGTGCCAGCAGCCTTACAGGGGACCAGCCCCAGCATTTT. It encodes CASSLTGDQPQHF.

A single count supports this clone. The chain recombines TRBV5-1 with TRBJ1-4; D uncertain. Germline CDR1 is SGHRS and CDR2 is YFSETQ. The CDR3 covers 14 residues. The V and J ends lost 2 bases and 0 bases respectively, with 5 bases between them. The chain's CDR3 is CASSFDTTNEKLFF. For the CDR3, the DNA is TGCGCCAGCAGCTTCGACACAACTAATGAAAAACTGTTTTTT.

The rearrangement uses TRBV15 and TRBJ1-4; unclear D gene. V lost 5 bases and J lost 7, with 17 bases in between. From germline, CDR1 is LNHNV and CDR2 YYDKDF (reference sequence). This CDR3 is built from 15 residues. The CDR3, as DNA: TGTGCCACCAGCCCTGGGAGTCGAGGAGGTGAAAAACTGTTTTTT. It is translated as CATSPGSRGGEKLFF. Full variable domain (rest looked up from reference TRBV15 and TRBJ1-4): DAMVIQNPRYQVTQFGKPVTLSCSQTLNHNVMYWYQQKSSQAPKLLFHYYDKDFNNEADTPDNFQSRRPNTSFCFLDIRSPGLGDTAMYLCATSPGSRGGEKLFFGSGTQLSVL.

The rearrangement links TRBV14 to TRBJ2-3, with a tentative D call TRBD1 (5 bases). CDR3 length: 16 amino acids. V lost 4 bases, J lost 6 bases, and 20 bases lay in between. CDR1 SGHDN and CDR2 FVKESK come from the germline V gene. Written as DNA, the CDR3 is TGTGCCAGCAGCCTCCTGCAGGGCCTAGGTCGGGATACGCAGTATTTT. Its translation: CASSLLQGLGRDTQYF. Combining the CDR3 with reference TRBV14 and TRBJ2-3 gives the whole variable domain EAGVTQFPSHSVIEKGQTVTLRCDPISGHDNLYWYRRVMGKEIKFLLHFVKESKQDESGMPNNRFLAERTGGTYSTLKVQPAELEDSGVYFCASSLLQGLGRDTQYFGPGTRLTVL.

This rearrangement joins TRBV10-2 to TRBJ2-5; 7 bases fit TRBD2. The CDR3 runs to 15 residues. Germline CDR1 reads WSHSY; CDR2 reads SAAADI. J lost 0 bases, V lost 4 bases, and 5 bases had no gene match. The CDR3 reads CASSGTRLYQETQYF. As DNA, the CDR3 is TGCGCCAGCAGTGGGACTAGGCTCTACCAAGAGACCCAGTACTTC.

This chain links TRBV11-3 with TRBJ2-3; weak D call: TRBD2 (6 bases). CDR3 length equals 15 residues. Germline loops: CDR1 SGHNT, CDR2 YENEEA. The V end lost 3 bases, the J end lost 2 bases, and 12 bases lay between the germline ends. The CDR3 region is CASSFGGVTTDTQYF. CDR3 sequence (DNA): TGTGCCAGCAGCTTTGGAGGGGTCACCACAGATACGCAGTATTTT.

The chain couples TRBV5-1 to TRBJ1-3, with D unclear. Trimming removed 1 base from V and 1 base from J, with 9 bases in between. The CDR3 has 15 amino acids. Germline CDR1 reads SGHRS; CDR2 reads YFSETQ. In nucleotides, the CDR3 is TGCGCCAGCAGCTTGATATCCGGGTCTGGAAACACCATATATTTT. Translating gives CASSLISGSGNTIYF.

The chain couples TRBV6-5 to TRBJ1-1; D gene ambiguous. CDR1 and CDR2 from the germline V gene are MNHEY and SVGAGI. The CDR3 extends over 14 amino acids. V was trimmed by 5 bases and J by 5 bases, leaving 15 bases between them. The CDR3 protein is CASSTTPDGTEAFF. The CDR3, as DNA: TGTGCCAGCAGTACGACACCTGATGGGACTGAAGCTTTCTTT.

The chain recombines TRBV27 with TRBJ2-3; 7 bases agree with TRBD1. This CDR3 has 17 residues. J lost 1 base, V lost 4 bases, and 11 bases had no gene match. Germline V CDR1 and CDR2: MNHEY, SMNVEV (reference sequence). The CDR3 nucleotides are TGTGCCAGCAGTTACCAACAGGGGCGGATCCGCACAGATACGCAGTATTTT. Amino acid sequence: CASSYQQGRIRTDTQYF.

The chain uses TRBV6-7 and TRBJ1-2; D might be TRBD1 (5 bases). TRBV6-7 carries the ORF label, with uncertain function. The CDR3 extends over 16 amino acids. Between the trimmed V and J ends, which lost 0 bases and 6 bases, there was a span of 17 bases. CDR3 DNA: TGTGCCAGCAGTTACTCGGGGAGGGGAAGGAGAAATGGCTACACCTTC. Residues: CASSYSGRGRRNGYTF.

This clone was found a few times. The CDR3 here is CASSKTGRTQPQHF. The CDR3 DNA is TGTGCCAGCAGCAAGACAGGGAGGACTCAGCCCCAGCATTTT. The chain has TRBV21-1 and TRBJ1-5; the table's D gene call, TRBD1, was not cross checked with the DNA. TRBV21-1 counts as a pseudogene. The CDR3 consists of 14 residues.

The chain couples TRBV25-1 to TRBJ1-4; D is possibly TRBD1 (6 bases). V gave up 3 bases and J gave up 7 bases, with 18 bases separating them. In germline, CDR1 is MGHDK, CDR2 SYGVNS. The CDR3 has 16 residues. The CDR3 DNA is TGTGCCAGCAGTGACACCCGCTCGGGGGGCGGTGAAAAACTGTTTTTT. This codes for CASSDTRSGGGEKLFF.

This clone came up many times. This chain links TRBV7-8 with TRBJ1-2, with D hard to call. Trimming cost V 3 bases and J 0 bases, with 11 bases left between them. CDR1 and CDR2 from the germline V gene are SGHVS and FQNEAQ. This CDR3 region has 15 residues. The CDR3 region is CASSFGRQANYGYTF. The CDR3 region has the DNA TGTGCCAGCAGCTTCGGCAGACAAGCTAACTATGGCTACACCTTC.

The genes are TRBV28 and TRBJ2-7; D is ambiguous. CDR3 length equals 11 residues. Trimming removed 4 bases from V and 4 bases from J, with 5 bases in between. Germline CDR1 reads MDHEN; CDR2 reads SYDVKM. As DNA, the CDR3 is TGTGCCAGCAGTTCCGTATACGAGCAGTACTTC. This translates into CASSSVYEQYF.

The rearrangement uses TRBV15 and TRBJ1-4; tentative D call: TRBD1 (6 bases). This CDR3 comprises 16 residues. V lost 0 bases and J lost 8, with 16 bases in between. Germline-derived CDR1 and CDR2 are LNHNV and YYDKDF (reference sequence). The CDR3 coding sequence is TGTGCCACCAGCAGAGATGGAACAGGGTCAGGAGAAAAACTGTTTTTT. Translating gives CATSRDGTGSGEKLFF.

The rearrangement links TRBV7-9 to TRBJ1-2; 7 nucleotides agree with TRBD1. The germline V gene has CDR1 SEHNR and CDR2 FQNEAQ (reference sequence). The CDR3 contains 16 residues. V was clipped by 4 bases and J by 6 bases; unmatched bases: 14. The CDR3, as DNA: TGTGCCAGCAGCTCGACAGGGAAGAATCACAAGGATGGCTACACCTTC. The encoded protein is CASSSTGKNHKDGYTF.

A few counts support this clone. The chain has TRBV6-5 and TRBJ1-1; TRBD1 is a possible D gene (5 bases). The germline V and J ends were trimmed by 4 bases and 5 bases, with 14 bases remaining between them. Germline CDR1 reads MNHEY; CDR2 reads SVGAGI. The CDR3 contains 14 residues. For the CDR3, the DNA is TGTGCCAGCAGTTTCCCAGGGATAGGGACTGAAGCTTTCTTT. Translation: CASSFPGIGTEAFF.

This clone was observed at least ten times. The rearrangement joins TRBV4-2 to TRBJ1-1, with D uncertain. This CDR3 has 16 residues. Germline V gene data show CDR1 as LGHNA and CDR2 as YNFKEQ. V lost 0 bases and J lost 0, with 11 bases in between. CDR3 nucleotides: TGTGCCAGCAGCCAAGATTTTTGGAGTTTGAACACTGAAGCTTTCTTT. Residues: CASSQDFWSLNTEAFF.

The V and J genes are TRBV2 and TRBJ1-2, with 12 positions matching TRBD1. CDR3 length: 15 amino acids. V dropped 7 bases and J dropped 7; count of bases not matched to a gene: 10. The germline V gene encodes CDR1 SNHLY and CDR2 FYNNEI. In DNA form, the CDR3 reads TGTGCCAGCATGGGACAGGGGGCCCAGGCGGTTGGCTACACCTTC. Its protein product is CASMGQGAQAVGYTF.

The rearrangement uses TRBV19 and TRBJ1-4; TRBD1 might be the D (5 bases). Germline values: CDR1 LNHDA, CDR2 SQIVND (reference sequence). The CDR3 has 13 amino acids. V dropped 3 bases and J dropped 8 bases, with 10 bases sitting between them. CDR3 region: CASSMQGREKLFF. CDR3 coding DNA: TGTGCCAGTAGTATGCAGGGTCGGGAAAAACTGTTTTTT.

This chain uses TRBV7-9 with TRBJ2-2; D possibly corresponds to TRBD2 (6 bases). The CDR3 runs 15 residues. Looked up from germline, CDR1 is SEHNR and CDR2 is FQNEAQ (reference sequence). Trimming pared 11 bases from V and 1 base from J, leaving 17 bases between. CDR3 coding DNA: TGTGCCGGATGGACCACGGGACTGAACACCGGGGAGCTGTTTTTT. This sequence encodes CAGWTTGLNTGELFF.